Below are 30 T cell receptor beta chains sequenced from a single sample in a study of CD8+CD57+ T cells in acquired aplastic anemia. The template used for profiling TCR beta VDJ and CDR3 was genomic DNA. Using its own MiXCR run on the reads, TCRdb lists one record per CDR3 protein. The sample lists some 220,000 distinct CDR3 sequences, 34% occurring once. The sequencing sample was made of sorted CD4+, CD8+, or CD8+CD57+ T cells (not recorded which) from PBMCs. All receptors come from a human donor in good health, serving as a control.

With regard to this clonotype: A much larger clone lies a single base off, so this may be a read error. The V call is TRBV5-1, the J call TRBJ1-2, with D possibly matching TRBD1 (6 bases). The CDR3 contains 15 residues. Germline-derived CDR1 and CDR2 are SGHRS and YFSETQ. Here the CDR3 reads CASNLWADSDYGYTF. The CDR3 nucleotides are TGCGCCAGCAACTTGTGGGCGGACAGCGACTATGGCTACACCTTC.

This clonotype was detected a few times. This rearrangement joins TRBV30 to TRBJ1-2, with 8 bases that match TRBD1. The CDR3 is 13 amino acids. CDR1 GTSNPN and CDR2 SVGIG come from the germline V gene (reference sequence). V was clipped by 4 bases and J by 8 bases; unmatched bases: 9. The CDR3 coding sequence is TGTGCCTGGACCGACTCGACAGGGGCAGGCTACACCTTC. It specifies CAWTDSTGAGYTF.

The J gene is TRBJ1-1, the V gene TRBV12-3 or TRBV12-4; D possibly corresponds to TRBD1 (6 bases). The CDR3 runs 16 residues. Trimming took off 3 bases at V and 5 bases at J, with 19 bases between the two ends. The CDR3 coding sequence is TGTGCCAGCAGTTTTGGTGTCCGGGGGCGTGGAACTGAAGCTTTCTTT. Translation gives CASSFGVRGRGTEAFF.

The gene calls are TRBV10-3 and TRBJ2-3; D may correspond to TRBD1 or TRBD2 (6 bases each). The germline gives CDR1 ENHRY, CDR2 SYGVKD. The CDR3 extends over 15 amino acids. The ends were cut back, 10 bases at V and 1 base at J, with 18 bases in the middle. CDR3 residues: CASIPEGGRTDTQYF. CDR3 DNA sequence: TGTGCCAGCATCCCAGAGGGGGGTCGCACAGATACGCAGTATTTT.

J is TRBJ2-2 and V is TRBV5-1; 8 bases line up with TRBD1. Germline V gene data show CDR1 as SGHRS and CDR2 as YFSETQ. The junction had 5 bases not matched to a gene; V was cut back by 1 base and J by 3 bases. The CDR3 is 16 residues long. The CDR3 reads CASSLSGTGYTGELFF. CDR3 DNA: TGCGCCAGCAGCTTGTCCGGGACAGGATACACCGGGGAGCTGTTTTTT.

The chain is built from TRBV5-1 and TRBJ2-2, with TRBD1 identical over 9 bases. The CDR3 contains 16 residues. V trimming: 4 bases; J trimming: 5 bases; junction bases outside the gene matches: 9. CDR1 and CDR2 (germline): SGHRS, YFSETQ. The CDR3 reads CASSRNRGLVTGELFF. Here the CDR3 DNA reads TGCGCCAGCAGCAGAAACAGGGGGCTGGTAACCGGGGAGCTGTTTTTT. Supplemented by reference TRBV5-1 and TRBJ2-2, the full variable domain reads KAGVTQTPRYLIKTRGQQVTLSCSPISGHRSVSWYQQTPGQGLQFLFEYFSETQRNKGNFPGRFSGRQFSNSRSEMNVSTLELGDSALYLCASSRNRGLVTGELFFGEGSRLTVL.

The chain combines TRBV29-1 with TRBJ2-7; no definite D call. The germline V and J ends were trimmed by 5 bases and 2 bases, with 4 bases remaining between them. The germline V gene encodes CDR1 SQVTM and CDR2 ANQGSEA. This CDR3 comprises 10 residues. CDR3 loop: CSVRTYEQYF. The CDR3 DNA reads as TGCAGCGTTCGCACCTACGAGCAGTACTTC.

This clonotype appeared many times. The V and J genes are TRBV12-5 and TRBJ2-7; weak D call: TRBD2 (7 bases). This CDR3 has 13 residues. Germline assignment: CDR1 LGHNT and CDR2 FRNRAP. The ends were cut back, 7 bases at V and 2 bases at J, with 12 bases in the middle. The CDR3 nucleotides are TGTGCTAGTGCGAAAGGGGGGGCCTACGAGCAGTACTTC. This codes for CASAKGGAYEQYF.

This rearrangement joins TRBV2 to TRBJ2-3; 7 bases line up with TRBD1. Germline V lookup: CDR1 SNHLY, CDR2 FYNNEI. The V gene end was trimmed by 10 bases and the J gene end by 2 bases; junction bases not matched to a gene: 9. There are 14 residues in the CDR3. CDR3 bases: TGTGCCACTCAGACAGGGAGTAACACAGATACGCAGTATTTT. It yields the protein CATQTGSNTDTQYF.

The table lists this clonotype with many counts. The chain uses TRBV15 and TRBJ2-1, with TRBD2 identical over 7 bases. Germline CDR1 and CDR2: LNHNV and YYDKDF (reference sequence). V shed 1 base and J 0 bases; nucleotides not matched to a gene: 15. The length of the CDR3 is 20 residues. Written as DNA, the CDR3 is TGTGCCACCAGCAGAGTAGTAGAAGCGGGGTTGCTGGGCTCCTACAATGAGCAGTTCTTC. Protein: CATSRVVEAGLLGSYNEQFF.

This clonotype occurred a few times. V and J are TRBV10-3 and TRBJ2-1, with 11 bases aligning to TRBD2. This CDR3 is 13 amino acids long. With V trimmed by 10 bases and J by 15 bases, 14 bases remained unmatched. Germline CDR1 ENHRY, CDR2 SYGVKD. CDR3 residues: CASRELAGEFRFF. CDR3 coding DNA: TGTGCCAGCAGAGAACTAGCGGGAGAATTTCGGTTCTTC.

This clonotype has only one observation. The J gene is TRBJ2-3, the V gene TRBV5-1; D is perhaps TRBD2 (5 bases). The V and J ends lost 5 bases and 0 bases respectively, with 13 bases between them. CDR1 is SGHRS and CDR2 is YFSETQ in the germline V gene. This CDR3 has 15 residues. The CDR3 reads CASSSGSASTDTQYF. CDR3 coding DNA: TGCGCCAGCAGTTCGGGGAGTGCTAGCACAGATACGCAGTATTTT.

This clonotype appeared a few times. A much larger clone lies a single base off, so this may be a read error. The chain joins TRBV19 to TRBJ2-2, with D perhaps matching TRBD2 (5 bases). V lost 10 bases and J 1 base, leaving 13 bases between the germline ends. The germline V gene encodes CDR1 LNHDA and CDR2 SQIVND (reference sequence). This CDR3 region has 14 residues. This chain's CDR3 is CATGIGQNTGELFF. The CDR3 coding sequence is TGTGCCACCGGGATAGGGCAGAACACCGGGGAGCTGTTTTTT.

This clonotype was detected many times. The chain uses TRBV2 and TRBJ2-5; TRBD2 aligns across 14 bases. The CDR3 length is 15 residues. Per germline, CDR1 SNHLY and CDR2 FYNNEI. The V and J ends lost 6 bases and 7 bases, in that order; junction bases with no gene match: 7. The CDR3 DNA reads as TGTGCCAGCAGAGCAGGGACTAGCGGGAGAGGGACCCAGTACTTC. It codes for CASRAGTSGRGTQYF.

This chain connects TRBV25-1 to TRBJ1-2; no reliable D call. The ends were cut back, 7 bases at V and 2 bases at J, with 14 bases in the middle. CDR1 is MGHDK and CDR2 is SYGVNS in the germline V gene. The CDR3 sequence is 14 residues long. The CDR3 sequence is CASTSSGRNYGYTF. In nucleotides, the CDR3 is TGTGCCAGCACCTCCTCCGGGAGGAACTATGGCTACACCTTC.

Concerning this clonotype: One end of the junction fails to match germline, which may point to a read error. The V gene is TRBV19, the J gene TRBJ2-7; tentatively, D is TRBD1 (5 bases). The germline gives CDR1 LNHDA, CDR2 SQIVND (reference sequence). The CDR3 sequence is 18 residues long. The DNA of the CDR3 is TGTGCCAGTAGTGAAGCAGGGTTGAACATACCTACATCCCACGAGCAGTACTTT. As protein: CASSEAGLNIPTSHEQYF. Full variable domain (outside the CDR3, taken from reference TRBV19 and TRBJ2-7): DGGITQSPKYLFRKEGQNVTLSCEQNLNHDAMYWYRQDPGQGLRLIYYSQIVNDFQKGDIAEGYSVSREKKESFPLTVTSAQKNPTAFYLCASSEAGLNIPTSHEQYFGPGTRLTVT.

Concerning this clonotype itself: A much bigger clone sits one base away, suggesting this may be a read error. The J gene is TRBJ2-3, the V gene TRBV11-1, with D perhaps assigned TRBD1 or TRBD2 (5 bases each). This CDR3 region has 16 residues. Germline CDR1 reads SGHAT; CDR2 reads FQDESV (reference sequence). The CDR3 spells CASSFLGTQREDTQNF. Written as DNA, the CDR3 is TGTGCCAGCAGCTTCCTAGGGACCCAAAGGGAAGATACGCAGAATTTT.

As concerns this clonotype: An end of the junction does not agree with germline; a read error may underlie this. The chain is built from TRBV10-3 and TRBJ2-2; possible D gene TRBD1, 6 bases. The CDR3 sequence is 14 residues long. The germline gives CDR1 ENHRY, CDR2 SYGVKD. The CDR3 nucleotides read TGTGCCATTGCAGGACAGCGTAACACCGGGGAGCTGGTTTTT. Protein product: CAIAGQRNTGELVF.

This clonotype has a handful of counts. The rearrangement uses TRBV6-1 and TRBJ1-1; no reliable D call. Trimming pared 6 bases from V and 4 bases from J, leaving 12 bases between. Germline CDR1 reads MNHNS; CDR2 reads SASEGT. The length of the CDR3 is 13 residues. The CDR3 DNA follows: TGTGCCAGCAGGGCCAGTTTTATCACTGAAGCTTTCTTT. Residues: CASRASFITEAFF.

This clonotype came up a few times. This chain links TRBV7-9 with TRBJ2-1; D remains unclear. Trimming stripped 4 bases from V and 6 bases from J, with 4 bases between. Germline V gene data show CDR1 as SEHNR and CDR2 as FQNEAQ (reference sequence). The CDR3 sequence is 11 residues long. CDR3 protein: CASSYSNEQFF. Written as DNA, the CDR3 is TGTGCCAGCAGCTACAGCAATGAGCAGTTCTTC.

This clonotype has ten or more counts. The DNA of the CDR3 is TGTGCCAGCAGCTCTCTCCCACAGGGACCGAACACTGAAGCTTTCTTT. Amino acids: CASSSLPQGPNTEAFF. This chain uses TRBV7-9 with TRBJ1-1; TRBD1 is a possible D gene (6 bases). The CDR3 covers 16 residues. The V gene lost 4 bases and the J gene lost 1 base, with 16 bases spanning the gap. Germline CDR1 and CDR2: SEHNR and FQNEAQ (reference sequence).

Concerning this clonotype: A much larger clone sits a single nucleotide away, making a read error possible. The rearrangement links TRBV6-5 to TRBJ2-7; D is unresolved. This CDR3 is built from 15 residues. Per the germline V gene, CDR1 is MNHEY and CDR2 is SVGAGI. CDR3 loop: CACSYSSPLPWEQYF. CDR3 sequence (DNA): TGTGCCTGCAGTTACTCGTCCCCCCTTCCATGGGAGCAGTACTTC.

This clonotype was counted ten times or more. The J gene is TRBJ2-7, the V gene TRBV5-1, with TRBD2 as a possible D gene (5 bases). This CDR3 is built from 12 residues. Germline-derived CDR1 and CDR2 are SGHRS and YFSETQ. The V end was cut by 4 bases, the J end by 6 bases, with 11 bases between. CDR3 nucleotide sequence: TGCGCCAGCAGCCCCCCCGGGGTCGAGCAGTACTTC. It is translated as CASSPPGVEQYF.

The rearrangement uses TRBV5-1 and TRBJ1-1; D is unclear. V lost 4 bases and J lost 10, with 17 bases in between. The V gene's germline CDR1 is SGHRS and CDR2 YFSETQ. This CDR3 spans 13 amino acids. The CDR3 sequence is CASSLGPVRRAFF. In DNA, the CDR3 is TGCGCCAGCAGCCTCGGACCCGTCCGGAGAGCTTTCTTT.

The chain uses TRBV6-5 and TRBJ1-6; 10 bases map to TRBD1. The CDR3 is 15 residues long. The junction had 13 bases not matched to a gene; V was cut back by 5 bases and J by 15 bases. CDR1 and CDR2 (germline): MNHEY, SVGAGI. This chain's CDR3 is CASSNTGQGIGFLHF. CDR3 bases: TGTGCCAGCAGTAACACGGGACAGGGGATCGGCTTCCTCCACTTT.

The chain carries TRBV6-5 and TRBJ1-4, with TRBD1 identical over 9 bases. Germline V CDR1 and CDR2: MNHEY, SVGAGI. V was pared by 6 bases and J by 10 bases, with 9 bases of the junction left unmatched. The CDR3 is made up of 14 amino acids. CDR3 nucleotides: TGTGCCAGCAGGTATACAGGGGGCGAAGGAAAACTGTTTTTT. Protein product: CASRYTGGEGKLFF.

In this sample, this clonotype turned up many times. J is TRBJ1-1 and V is TRBV6-1; D is uncertain. Trimming left V 6 bases short and J 1 base short, with 9 bases between. The CDR3 has 13 amino acids. Looked up from germline, CDR1 is MNHNS and CDR2 is SASEGT. Here the CDR3 DNA reads TGTGCCAGCAGCGACCAGACGAACACTGAAGCTTTCTTT. Translated: CASSDQTNTEAFF.

This clonotype was recorded at least ten times. The rearrangement links TRBV7-9 to TRBJ2-5; D is undetermined. This CDR3 is 14 amino acids long. Trimming left V 5 bases short and J 2 bases short, with 12 bases between. Germline-derived CDR1 and CDR2 are SEHNR and FQNEAQ (reference sequence). The CDR3 DNA reads as TGTGCCAGCAGCGACCTAGGGTCGCAAGAGACCCAGTACTTC. Residues: CASSDLGSQETQYF.

The chain recombines TRBV4-1 with TRBJ1-2, with 9 bases aligning to TRBD1. Unmatched junction bases numbered 10, after V lost 4 bases and J lost 10 bases. Germline V lookup: CDR1 MGHRA, CDR2 YSYEKL. This CDR3 has 14 residues. As DNA, the CDR3 is TGCGCCAGCAGCCCCCGGGACAGGGTTTTGGACTACACCTTC. Protein: CASSPRDRVLDYTF.

The V and J genes are TRBV3-1 and TRBJ2-1, with a weak D call TRBD2 (6 bases). The CDR3 contains 15 residues. Trimming pared 4 bases from V and 2 bases from J, leaving 12 bases between. CDR1 is LGHDT, CDR2 YNNKEL, per germline (reference sequence). CDR3 bases: TGTGCCAGCAGCCGGGACTCCTTGGCCTACAATGAGCAGTTCTTC. Its protein is CASSRDSLAYNEQFF.